The 3 T cell receptor beta chains below come from one sample, sequenced in a study of blood T cell repertoires in COVID-19. Clones were read by immunoSEQ multiplex PCR, and TCRdb kept only the in-frame ones, dropping some. This table holds approximately 170,000 clones, roughly 81% found once. The material sequenced was peripheral blood. Receptor source: a man between 40 and 49 years old who had recovered from COVID-19.

This sequence joins TRBV10-3 and TRBJ2-5; maybe TRBD1 (6 bases). The CDR3 is 12 residues long. Trimming stripped 4 bases from V and 6 bases from J, with 9 bases between. CDR1 and CDR2 (germline): ENHRY, SYGVKD. CDR3 loop: CAISGTAKTQYF. The CDR3 DNA is TGTGCCATCAGTGGGACAGCTAAGACCCAGTACTTC.

This chain joins TRBV7-9 and TRBJ2-2, with 7 bases aligning to TRBD1. The CDR3 runs 18 residues. CDR1 and CDR2 (germline): SEHNR, FQNEAQ (reference sequence). Germline trimming cut 2 bases from V and 1 base from J; bases unmatched to any gene: 10. CDR3 nucleotide sequence: TGTGCCAGCAGCTTATTCCCGACCCGGACAGGGAACACCGGGGAGCTGTTTTTT. Protein sequence: CASSLFPTRTGNTGELFF.

The chain recombines TRBV6-6 with TRBJ1-5; TRBD1 is a possible D gene (6 bases). Germline-derived CDR1 and CDR2 are MNHNY and SVGAGI (reference sequence). The ends were cut back, 5 bases at V and 4 bases at J, with 9 bases in the middle. CDR3 size: 13 residues. CDR3 region: CASSADRNQPQHF. The CDR3 DNA is TGTGCCAGCAGTGCAGACAGGAATCAGCCCCAGCATTTT.